This TCR beta chain was recorded in a study of blood T cell repertoires in COVID-19. Overall study: Sites in the United States, Italy and Spain provided acute and convalescent COVID-19 samples. The analysed material was cDNA or gDNA that came from T cells, B-cell-depleted T cells, or PBMCs.

As originally analysed: Amplified reference gene primers provided the basis for estimating nucleated cell counts. Using immunoSEQ multiplex PCR, the repertoire was profiled, and TCRdb retains in-frame clones only, with some absent. V, J and clone size are those of that table, while D and trimming were read from the DNA. The sample lists 30,000 or so clones, roughly 86% seen once, with roughly 40% in the top ten. Trimming at V came to 4 bases and at J to 3 bases, leaving 17 bases not matched to a gene. The CDR3 length is 18 residues. From germline, CDR1 is MDHEN and CDR2 SYDVKM. This rearrangement joins TRBV28 to TRBJ2-7, with 8 bases that match TRBD2. This receptor was obtained from a man aged 80 or over with active or convalescent COVID-19. What was sequenced was peripheral blood. The CDR3 DNA sequence: TGTGCCAGCAGTTCCCTCCCTATTGCGGGAGGAGGGCACTACGAGCAGTACTTC. Protein product: CASSSLPIAGGGHYEQYF. Full variable domain (rest looked up from reference TRBV28 and TRBJ2-7): DVKVTQSSRYLVKRTGEKVFLECVQDMDHENMFWYRQDPGLGLRLIYFSYDVKMKEKGDIPEGYSVSREKKERFSLILESASTNQTSMYLCASSSLPIAGGGHYEQYFGPGTRLTVT.